The source of this TCR beta chain is a study of T cell clonality in common variable immunodeficiency. Using immunoSEQ multiplex PCR, the repertoire was profiled, and TCRdb retains in-frame clones only, with some absent. The sample counts about 64,000 clones, none seen once; the ten largest own roughly 1.5%. There are many counts of this clone. The read ends 3 residues before the CDR3 terminus; that terminus is restored from the germline J gene. The CDR3 has 14 residues. With 5 bases removed from V and 0 bases from J, the gap between germline ends came to 9 bases. Germline loops: CDR1 SGHTA, CDR2 FQGTGA.

Sequencing was done on a sample of peripheral blood mononuclear cells. The chain couples TRBV7-3 to TRBJ2-3; possible D gene TRBD1, 6 bases. This TCR derives from a person aged 18 to 70 in good health. CDR3 DNA, as far as it was read: TGTGCCAGCAGCCCGGACAGTAGCACAGATACG. Amino acid sequence: CASSPDSSTDT. The whole CDR3 is CASSPDSSTDTQYF.